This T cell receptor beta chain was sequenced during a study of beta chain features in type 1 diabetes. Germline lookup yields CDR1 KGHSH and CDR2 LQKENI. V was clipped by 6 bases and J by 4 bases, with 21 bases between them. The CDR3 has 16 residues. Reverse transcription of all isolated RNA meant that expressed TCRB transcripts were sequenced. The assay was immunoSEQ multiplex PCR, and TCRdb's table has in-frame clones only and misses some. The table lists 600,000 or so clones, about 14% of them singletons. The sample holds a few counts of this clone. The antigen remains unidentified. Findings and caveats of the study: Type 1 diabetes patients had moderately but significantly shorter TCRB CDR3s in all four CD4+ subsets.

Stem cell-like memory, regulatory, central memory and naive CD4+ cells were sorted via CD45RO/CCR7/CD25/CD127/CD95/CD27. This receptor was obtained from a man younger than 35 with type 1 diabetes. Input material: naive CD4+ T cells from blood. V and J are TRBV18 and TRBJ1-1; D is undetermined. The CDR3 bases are TGTGCCAGCTCTCAAAATGAAGGCCAGGTCCGCACTGAAGCTTTCTTT. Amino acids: CASSQNEGQVRTEAFF.